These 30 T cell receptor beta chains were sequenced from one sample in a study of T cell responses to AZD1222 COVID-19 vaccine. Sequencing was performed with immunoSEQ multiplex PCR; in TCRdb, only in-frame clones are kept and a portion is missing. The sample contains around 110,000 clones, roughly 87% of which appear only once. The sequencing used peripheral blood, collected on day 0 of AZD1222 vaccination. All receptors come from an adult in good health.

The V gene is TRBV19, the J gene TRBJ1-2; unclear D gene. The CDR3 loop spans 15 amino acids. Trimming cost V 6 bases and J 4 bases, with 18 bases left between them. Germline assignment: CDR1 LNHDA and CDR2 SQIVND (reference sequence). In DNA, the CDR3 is TGTGCCAGTAGCCTGCGCCCGGAACCAACCTATGGCTACACCTTC. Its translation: CASSLRPEPTYGYTF. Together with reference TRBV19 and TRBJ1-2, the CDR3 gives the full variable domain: DGGITQSPKYLFRKEGQNVTLSCEQNLNHDAMYWYRQDPGQGLRLIYYSQIVNDFQKGDIAEGYSVSREKKESFPLTVTSAQKNPTAFYLCASSLRPEPTYGYTFGSGTRLTVV.

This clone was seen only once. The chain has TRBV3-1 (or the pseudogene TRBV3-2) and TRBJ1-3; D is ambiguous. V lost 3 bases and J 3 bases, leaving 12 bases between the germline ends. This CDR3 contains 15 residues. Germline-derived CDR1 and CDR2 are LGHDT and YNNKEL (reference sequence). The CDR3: CASSQNSIDGNTIYF. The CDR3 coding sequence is TGTGCCAGCAGCCAGAACAGCATCGATGGAAACACCATATATTTT.

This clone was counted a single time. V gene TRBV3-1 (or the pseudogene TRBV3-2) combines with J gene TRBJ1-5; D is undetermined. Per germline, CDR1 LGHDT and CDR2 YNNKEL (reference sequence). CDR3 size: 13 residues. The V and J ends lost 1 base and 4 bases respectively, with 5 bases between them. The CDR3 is CASSQGLNQPQHF. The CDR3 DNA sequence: TGTGCCAGCAGCCAAGGGCTTAATCAGCCCCAGCATTTT.

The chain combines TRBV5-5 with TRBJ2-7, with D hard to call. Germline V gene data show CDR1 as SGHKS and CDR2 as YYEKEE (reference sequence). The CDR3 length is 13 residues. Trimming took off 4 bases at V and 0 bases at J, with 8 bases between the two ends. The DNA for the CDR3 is TGTGCCAGCAGCGCGACGAGCTCCTACGAGCAGTACTTC. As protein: CASSATSSYEQYF.

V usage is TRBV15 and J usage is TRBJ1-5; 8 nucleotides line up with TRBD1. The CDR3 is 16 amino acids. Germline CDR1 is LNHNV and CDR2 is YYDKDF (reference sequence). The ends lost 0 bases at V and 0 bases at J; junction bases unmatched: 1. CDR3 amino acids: CATSRDGTGSNQPQHF. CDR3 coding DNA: TGTGCCACCAGCAGAGATGGGACAGGTAGCAATCAGCCCCAGCATTTT.

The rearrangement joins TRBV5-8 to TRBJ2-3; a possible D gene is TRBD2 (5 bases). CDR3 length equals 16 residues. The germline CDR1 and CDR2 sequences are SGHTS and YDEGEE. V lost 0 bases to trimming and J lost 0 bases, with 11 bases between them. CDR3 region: CASSLASPGSTDTQYF. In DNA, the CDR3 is TGTGCCAGCAGCTTGGCTAGTCCGGGGAGCACAGATACGCAGTATTTT.

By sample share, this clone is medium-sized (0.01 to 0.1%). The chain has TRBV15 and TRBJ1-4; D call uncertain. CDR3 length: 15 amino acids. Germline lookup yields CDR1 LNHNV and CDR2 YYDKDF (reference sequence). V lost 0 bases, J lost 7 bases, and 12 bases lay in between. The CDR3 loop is CATSRDGGGGEKLFF. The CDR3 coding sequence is TGTGCCACCAGCAGAGATGGTGGCGGCGGTGAAAAACTGTTTTTT.

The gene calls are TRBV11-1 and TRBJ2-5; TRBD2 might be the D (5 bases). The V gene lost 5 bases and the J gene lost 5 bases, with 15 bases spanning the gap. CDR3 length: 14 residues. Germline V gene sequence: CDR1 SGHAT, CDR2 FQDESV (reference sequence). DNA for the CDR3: TGTGCCAGCAGCCCGCAGGACTCGGGGGAGACCCAGTACTTC. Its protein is CASSPQDSGETQYF.

The DNA of the CDR3 is TGTGCCTGGAGTGTACTCTCAGGGACACTAACAGATACGCAGTATTTT. Its translation is CAWSVLSGTLTDTQYF. The chain uses TRBV30 and TRBJ2-3, with a possible D match to TRBD1 (6 bases). The CDR3 runs 16 residues. V was pared by 0 bases and J by 3 bases, with 16 bases between. Germline CDR1 GTSNPN, CDR2 SVGIG (reference sequence). Together with reference TRBV30 and TRBJ2-3, the CDR3 gives the full variable domain: SQTIHQWPATLVQPVGSPLSLECTVEGTSNPNLYWYRQAAGRGLQLLFYSVGIGQISSEVPQNLSASRPQDRQFILSSKKLLLSDSGFYLCAWSVLSGTLTDTQYFGPGTRLTVL.

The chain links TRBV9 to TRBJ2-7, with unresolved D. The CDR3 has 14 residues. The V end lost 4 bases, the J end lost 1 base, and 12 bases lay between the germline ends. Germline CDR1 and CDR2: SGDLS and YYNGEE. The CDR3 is CASSPYLWSYEQYF. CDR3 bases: TGTGCCAGCAGCCCGTACCTTTGGTCCTACGAGCAGTACTTC. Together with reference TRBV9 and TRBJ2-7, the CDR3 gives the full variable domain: DSGVTQTPKHLITATGQRVTLRCSPRSGDLSVYWYQQSLDQGLQFLIQYYNGEERAKGNILERFSAQQFPDLHSELNLSSLELGDSALYFCASSPYLWSYEQYFGPGTRLTVT.

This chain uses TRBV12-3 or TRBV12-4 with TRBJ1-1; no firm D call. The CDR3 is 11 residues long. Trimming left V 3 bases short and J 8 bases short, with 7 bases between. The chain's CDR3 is CASSLGDEAFF. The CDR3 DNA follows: TGTGCCAGCAGTTTGGGAGACGAAGCTTTCTTT.

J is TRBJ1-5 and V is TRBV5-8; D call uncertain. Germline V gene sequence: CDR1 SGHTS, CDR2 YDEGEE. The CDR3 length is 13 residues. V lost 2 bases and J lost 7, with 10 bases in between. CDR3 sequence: CASSFLPGQPQHF. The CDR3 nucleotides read TGTGCCAGCAGCTTTTTACCTGGACAGCCCCAGCATTTT.

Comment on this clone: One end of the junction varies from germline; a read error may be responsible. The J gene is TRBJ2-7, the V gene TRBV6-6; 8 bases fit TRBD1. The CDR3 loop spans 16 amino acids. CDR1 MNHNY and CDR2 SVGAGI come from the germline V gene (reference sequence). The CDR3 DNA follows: TGTGCCAGCACTTACCCCCGGACAGGGTCCACCTACGAGCAGTACTTC. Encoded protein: CASTYPRTGSTYEQYF.

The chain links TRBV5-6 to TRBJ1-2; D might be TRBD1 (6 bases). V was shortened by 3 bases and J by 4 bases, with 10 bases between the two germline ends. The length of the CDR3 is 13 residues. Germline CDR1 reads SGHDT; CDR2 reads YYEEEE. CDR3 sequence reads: CASSSGQLYGYTF. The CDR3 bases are TGTGCCAGCAGCTCCGGACAGCTCTATGGCTACACCTTC. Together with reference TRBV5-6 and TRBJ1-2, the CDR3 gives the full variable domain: DAGVTQSPTHLIKTRGQQVTLRCSPKSGHDTVSWYQQALGQGPQFIFQYYEEEERQRGNFPDRFSGHQFPNYSSELNVNALLLGDSALYLCASSSGQLYGYTFGSGTRLTVV.

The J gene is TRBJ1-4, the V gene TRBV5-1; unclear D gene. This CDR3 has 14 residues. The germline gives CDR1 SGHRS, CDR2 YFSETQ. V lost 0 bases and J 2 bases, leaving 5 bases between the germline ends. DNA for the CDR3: TGCGCCAGCAGCTTGGGACGGACTAATGAAAAACTGTTTTTT. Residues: CASSLGRTNEKLFF.

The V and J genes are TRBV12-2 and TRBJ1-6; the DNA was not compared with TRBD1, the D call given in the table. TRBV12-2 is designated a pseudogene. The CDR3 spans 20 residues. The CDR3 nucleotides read TGTGCAAGTCGCTTCAAGAGGGGACAGGTGAGAGGATCCTATAATTCACCCCTCCACTTT. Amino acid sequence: CASRFKRGQVRGSYNSPLHF.

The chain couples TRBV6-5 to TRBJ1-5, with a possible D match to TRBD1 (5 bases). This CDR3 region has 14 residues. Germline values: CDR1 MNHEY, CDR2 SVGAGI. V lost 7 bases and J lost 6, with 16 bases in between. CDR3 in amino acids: CASMWQGRAQPQHF. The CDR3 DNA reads TGTGCCAGCATGTGGCAGGGAAGGGCTCAGCCCCAGCATTTT.

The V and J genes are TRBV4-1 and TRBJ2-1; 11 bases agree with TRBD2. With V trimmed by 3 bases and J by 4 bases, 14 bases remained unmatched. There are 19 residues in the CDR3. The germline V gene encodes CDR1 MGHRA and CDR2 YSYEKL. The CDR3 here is CASSQGLLAGGLGYNEQFF. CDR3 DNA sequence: TGCGCCAGCAGCCAGGGACTTTTAGCGGGGGGGCTCGGTTACAATGAGCAGTTCTTC.

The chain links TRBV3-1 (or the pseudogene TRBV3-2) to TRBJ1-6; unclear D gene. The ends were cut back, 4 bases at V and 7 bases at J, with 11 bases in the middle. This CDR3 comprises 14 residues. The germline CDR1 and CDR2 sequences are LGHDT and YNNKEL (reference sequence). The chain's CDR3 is CASSPFHGNSPLHF. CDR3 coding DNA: TGTGCCAGCAGCCCTTTCCACGGGAATTCACCCCTCCACTTT.

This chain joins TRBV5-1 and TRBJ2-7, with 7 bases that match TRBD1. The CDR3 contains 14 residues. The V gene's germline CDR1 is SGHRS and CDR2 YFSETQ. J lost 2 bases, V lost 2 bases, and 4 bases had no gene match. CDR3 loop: CASSFGTVAYEQYF. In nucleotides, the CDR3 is TGCGCCAGCAGCTTCGGGACAGTGGCCTACGAGCAGTACTTC.

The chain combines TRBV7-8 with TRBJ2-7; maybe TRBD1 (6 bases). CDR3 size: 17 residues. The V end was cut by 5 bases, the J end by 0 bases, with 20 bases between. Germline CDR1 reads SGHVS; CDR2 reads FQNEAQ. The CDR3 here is CASSPGPGQGFSYEQYF. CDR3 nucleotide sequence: TGTGCCAGCAGCCCCGGGCCGGGGCAGGGGTTCTCCTACGAGCAGTACTTC.

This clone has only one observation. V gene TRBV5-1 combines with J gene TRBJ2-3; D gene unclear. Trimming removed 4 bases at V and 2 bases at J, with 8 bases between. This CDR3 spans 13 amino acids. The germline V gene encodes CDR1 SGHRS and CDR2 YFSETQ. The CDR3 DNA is TGCGCCAGCAGCGATCACATCACAGATACGCAGTATTTT. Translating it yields CASSDHITDTQYF.

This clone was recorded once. Here the CDR3 reads CASSQDQGSETQYF. CDR3 coding DNA: TGTGCCAGCAGCCAAGATCAAGGGTCGGAGACCCAGTACTTC. The chain carries TRBV3-1 (or the pseudogene TRBV3-2) and TRBJ2-5; D unresolved. The CDR3 is 14 residues long. V was trimmed by 0 bases and J by 5 bases, leaving 10 bases between them. Per germline, CDR1 LGHDT and CDR2 YNNKEL (reference sequence).

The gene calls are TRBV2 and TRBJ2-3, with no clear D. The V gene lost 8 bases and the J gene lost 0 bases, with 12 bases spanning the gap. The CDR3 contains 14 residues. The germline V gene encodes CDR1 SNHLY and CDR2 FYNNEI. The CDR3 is CASAIEASTDTQYF. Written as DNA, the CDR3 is TGTGCCAGCGCAATAGAGGCTAGCACAGATACGCAGTATTTT.

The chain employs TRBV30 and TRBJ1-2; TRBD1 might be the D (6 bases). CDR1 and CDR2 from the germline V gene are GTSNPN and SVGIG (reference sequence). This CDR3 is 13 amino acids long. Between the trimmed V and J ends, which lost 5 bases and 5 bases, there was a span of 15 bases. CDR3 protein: CAWYRVNWYGYTF. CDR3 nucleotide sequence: TGTGCCTGGTACAGGGTAAATTGGTATGGCTACACCTTC.

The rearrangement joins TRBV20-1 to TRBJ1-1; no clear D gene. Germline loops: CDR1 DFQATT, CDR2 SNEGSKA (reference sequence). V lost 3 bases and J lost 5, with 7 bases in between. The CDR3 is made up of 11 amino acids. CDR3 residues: CSASRDTEAFF. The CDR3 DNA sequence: TGCAGTGCTAGTAGGGATACTGAAGCTTTCTTT.

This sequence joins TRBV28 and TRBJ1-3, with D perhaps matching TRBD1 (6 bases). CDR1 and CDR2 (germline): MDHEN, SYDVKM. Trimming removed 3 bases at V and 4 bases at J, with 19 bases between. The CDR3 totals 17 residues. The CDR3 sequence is CASSFSSGGLVGNTIYF. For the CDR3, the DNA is TGTGCCAGCAGTTTTAGTTCGGGGGGGCTGGTCGGAAACACCATATATTTT.

For the CDR3, the DNA is TGTGCCAGCACCCTGATTGGGGTCTATGGCTACACCTTC. This encodes CASTLIGVYGYTF. V and J are TRBV28 and TRBJ1-2, with unresolved D. The CDR3 is made up of 13 amino acids. Between the trimmed V and J ends, which lost 7 bases and 4 bases, there was a span of 13 bases. Per the germline V gene, CDR1 is MDHEN and CDR2 is SYDVKM.

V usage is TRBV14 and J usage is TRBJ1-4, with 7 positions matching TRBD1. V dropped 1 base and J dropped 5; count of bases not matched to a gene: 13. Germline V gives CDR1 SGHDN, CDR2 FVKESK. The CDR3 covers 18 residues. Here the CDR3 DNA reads TGTGCCAGCAGCCAAGGTTGGACAGGCGGAGGCTTAAATGAAAAACTGTTTTTT. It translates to CASSQGWTGGGLNEKLFF.

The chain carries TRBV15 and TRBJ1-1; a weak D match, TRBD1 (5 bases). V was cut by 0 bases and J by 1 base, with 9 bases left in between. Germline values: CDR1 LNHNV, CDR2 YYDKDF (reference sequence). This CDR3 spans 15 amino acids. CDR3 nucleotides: TGTGCCACCAGCAGAGATCGGGGCAAGAACACTGAAGCTTTCTTT. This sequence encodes CATSRDRGKNTEAFF.